This T cell receptor (beta chain) stems from a study of beta chain features in type 1 diabetes. As every portion of the isolated RNA was reverse transcribed, the sequencing read expressed TCRB transcripts. Only in-frame clones appear in the TCRdb table, and some are missing; sequencing was by immunoSEQ multiplex PCR. Of about 170,000 clones listed, over 6% are singletons. This clone has a handful of counts. What it recognizes is unknown. Study-level points and caveats: Over-representation of high TCR-expressing cells was a possible consequence of cDNA sequencing. Researchers caution that PCR might favor shorter templates, equally among patients and controls. Shortening that was moderate but significant affected the TCRB CDR3s of Type 1 diabetes patients in all four CD4+ subsets. It was among patients, rather than healthy donors, that naive, central memory and Treg TCRB repertoires appeared more similar.

The CDR3 is made up of 13 amino acids. The germline V and J ends were trimmed by 5 bases and 5 bases, with 12 bases remaining between them. CDR1 is SGHVS, CDR2 FQNEAQ, per germline. The TCR sequence derives from a man younger than 35 with type 1 diabetes. V gene TRBV7-8 combines with J gene TRBJ2-5; unclear D gene. Sample: central memory CD4+ T cells from blood. CDR3 region: CASSPSYAETQYF. DNA for the CDR3: TGTGCCAGCAGCCCCTCTTATGCGGAGACCCAGTACTTC.